This TCR beta chain was recovered during a study of cytomegalovirus exposure and HLA in healthy donors (dated 2017 in TCRdb). General notes on the study: In an earlier analysis of approximately 640 of the donors, 276 Gb of sequence data and 90 million to 130 million unique TCR beta sequences from about 179 million T cells were reported. To decide whether each TCR beta V gene segment behaved as functional or pseudogenic, an earlier analysis of some 580 of the donors relied on high-throughput TCR beta sequencing. Along with the roughly 710-subject first cohort, a separate validation cohort of over a hundred different subjects was used. The study profiled the T cell repertoires of hundreds of subjects by immunosequencing and related them to cytomegalovirus serostatus. Both class I and class II loci were covered by HLA typing, at four-digit resolution. Roughly 5 DR-DQ haplotypes were handled as single units for association and clustering, since linkage in the cohort was strong. Genome-wide SNP genotypes for about 65% of the roughly 670 donors were used in a later genetic analysis, which treated that subset as a discovery cohort. An early release covering more than 500 HLA-typed donors comprised about 320 gigabases of sequencing data and 65 million to 100 million unique TCR sequences. Typing coverage differed by locus: A, B, C, DRB1 and DQB1 were typed in about 620-640 donors, DQA1 in 500 to 550, DPA1 in over 600, and DPB1 in 472. Rather than drawing on any new phenotypic data, the later analysis identified candidate immune exposures from TCR beta sequences and the way those sequences occurred across donors. Across roughly 420 genotyped donors of the cohort, an average of about 220,000 unique TCR beta nucleotide sequences per donor were sequenced, and approximately 17% of those sequences were non-productive. Donor age, sex, ethnicity and CMV serostatus were collected together with the repertoire data. The study was designed to test whether signatures of past pathogen exposure could be identified by cataloging public T cell receptors. High-throughput TCR immunosequencing, statistical association of individual TCRs with disease status, and machine learning were combined to predict cytomegalovirus infection status. All discovery cohort repertoires had been generated on a single sequencing platform. A later analysis re-examined previously published TCR beta repertoires from over 500 donors and added high-resolution HLA genotyping to investigate patterns of TCR occurrence. The genetic ancestry cluster associated with self-reported Caucasian donors included 81% of the roughly 390 genotyped donors. General conclusions and limits of the study: Several of the top co-occurrence clusters appeared to be linked to parvovirus B19, influenza, CMV and Epstein-Barr virus, according to a later analysis. Presence/absence analyses assumed roughly uniform sequencing depth across donors, an assumption that may not hold. Some IMGT-functional V segments, including TRBV6-2 and TRBV6-3, could not be told apart with the 87-base-pair reads, so those segments were excluded. The classifier was reported to diagnose cytomegalovirus status with high specificity and sensitivity in both the original and validation cohorts. Correlated functional status among segregating V segments might reflect linkage disequilibrium, but an unknown experimental factor could not be ruled out. A later analysis found that TCR association rates varied across HLA loci, with DRB1 alleles showing the most associated TCRs and HLA-C alleles the fewest. A few of the identified cytomegalovirus-associated TCR beta chains were confirmed in vitro to be specific for cytomegalovirus antigens. Assigning TCR associations to individual alleles was difficult when HLA alleles, especially DR and DQ, strongly co-occurred. Only TCR beta chains were sequenced in this cohort, and the absence of alpha or paired-chain data limited detectable features. The authors suggested that the approach could potentially be generalized to other disease states and immunological phenotypes. Broadly in line with IMGT annotations, most TCR beta V segments showed up in productive rearrangements about 90% or about 30% of the time in an earlier analysis of several hundred of the donors. In a later analysis, HLA-associated TCR beta chains were found to be more clonally expanded and to have lower generation probabilities than equally common non-associated chains. Specific HLA alleles were associated with 15,000 to 20,000 TCR beta sequences at a false discovery rate of 0.05 in a later analysis. Because counts were too low, 15 to 20 rarely observed V segments, including chromosome 9 orphons, were left out of the earlier analysis of 587 of the donors. A further reported finding was that TCR beta sequences accurately predicted the HLA-A and HLA-B alleles for most subjects in the first cohort. Compared with the roughly 710-donor mean, donors in an Asian-associated ancestry cluster had fewer N-insertions in productive TCRs, according to a later genetic analysis. Most CMV-associated TCR beta chains appeared to be HLA-restricted in a later analysis, and the HLA associations seemed to be driven largely by CMV exposure. The sequencing pipeline was judged likely to have produced a cluster of highly shared sequence variants as a technical artifact. Because HLA typing was unavailable for some donors at each locus, only the typed subset was used in association tests. Most TCR sequences were seen in very few donors, while some public TCRs were found in many individuals. The study gave a list of about 170 TCR beta chains associated with cytomegalovirus. In a later genetic analysis, a missense DCLRE1C variant was associated with V-gene and J-gene trimming of TCR beta chains, and the association was replicated in an independent cohort. For the cohort, immune exposure information was limited to CMV serostatus.

The cohort consisted of 670 or so healthy bone marrow donors. At the time of sampling, all cohort members were nominally healthy, though unrecorded immune exposures were likely present. The donor tested CMV seropositive and was one of the 289 seropositive cohort members. A peripheral blood sample was collected from each donor, and TCR beta sequencing was performed on peripheral blood mononuclear cells. The Qiagen DNeasy Blood Extraction Kit was used to extract genomic DNA from the blood cell samples. Library generation was performed with the immunoSEQ multiplex PCR assay. For the multiplex PCR, a mixture combining 60 forward primers for TCR Vbeta segments and 13 reverse primers for TCR Jbeta segments was used. The CDR3 region of rearranged TCR beta genes was amplified from genomic DNA by a multiplex PCR assay. On the Illumina HiSeq System, the amplified TCR beta libraries were sequenced as 87-base-pair reads. As for the authors' bioinformatics: A later analysis tallied tens of millions of unique TCR beta chains across the approximately 670 repertoires, and approximately 12 million of those chains were shared by two or more donors. A nearest-neighbor algorithm error-corrected the raw reads and collapsed the reads into unique sequences, merging closely related sequences to remove PCR and sequencing errors. To assign V, D and J gene segments, CDR3 sequences were aligned to IMGT reference sequences. For a sequence to be retained, at least a six-nucleotide match to both a V gene segment and a J gene segment was required. Rearrangements were called productive when the CDR3 lacked stop codons and stayed in frame with V and J; all others were non-productive. CDR3 was defined according to IMGT convention as the region running from the second conserved V-encoded cysteine to the conserved J-encoded phenylalanine. The earlier analysis of roughly 590 of the donors excluded sequences that lacked an unambiguous match to a single V gene segment. An earlier analysis of 450 to 650 of the donors called V segments functional above 56.7% productive rearrangements and segregating when the between-donor standard deviation exceeded 5%. A statistical classification framework was built to diagnose cytomegalovirus status from the catalog of TCR beta chain sequences. A later analysis assigned V and J genes by comparing TCR nucleotide sequences with IMGT/GENE-DB human TR gene sequences. Using the TCRdist pipeline, a later analysis assigned CDR3 sequences along with most-parsimonious VDJ recombination scenarios. In a later analysis, each TCR beta chain was defined by its CDR3 amino acid sequence together with its V-gene family, and reads without a unique V-gene family were excluded. In a later analysis, approximately 640 highly shared, low-generation-probability nucleotide sequences were removed to address suspected cross-contamination and a sequencing artifact. For each public chain, a later analysis derived a clonal expansion index from normalized ranks of inferred template counts within each repertoire. In a later analysis, generation probabilities were computed with a VDJ recombination model fitted to out-of-frame rearrangements, and the resulting probabilities were checked against IGoR. In a later analysis, hypergeometric tests were used to score TCR-TCR, TCR-HLA and TCR-CMV co-occurrence, with a repertoire-size bias correction applied to TCR pairs. False discovery rates were estimated in a later analysis by permuting HLA or CMV assignments 20 times. In a later analysis, co-occurring TCRs were grouped using DBSCAN, with TCRdist sequence similarity added in when clustering inside HLA-allele-positive subsets. Repertoires with fewer than 30,000 or more than 120,000 public chains were left out of co-occurrence clustering, as were five repertoires with anomalous nucleotide sharing. TCRdb took over this immuneACCESS table, retaining in-frame rearrangements with V and J assigned. Such tables are incomplete; in checked studies, under half of the missing clones stem from an unresolved V gene, and the remainder is unexplained. That table furnishes V, J and clone size, whereas the DNA furnished D and trimming. The table for this sample lists some 140,000 clones; approximately 80% of them were counted only once. The leading ten clones occupy over 10% of the sample.

V ends up 2 bases short and J 5 bases short, with an unmatched junction base count of 6. The CDR3 covers 15 residues, taking in both the cysteine and the phenylalanine. CDR3 DNA only is kept here, 45 bases in frame from base 1. Taken from the germline V gene, the CDR1 and CDR2 loops are MNHEY and SVGAGI. In the case of this clone: What antigen it recognizes has not been identified. No per-base quality is available; no much larger clone lies one base away.

The clonotype originates from a man in his thirties or forties in good health and CMV-seropositive. The rearranged segments are TRBV6-5 and TRBJ2-5, with TRBD2 identical over 9 junction bases. Sequencing was done on a sample of PBMCs. The base sequence is TGTGCCAGCAGTTACGGCGGGAGGGCCCAGGAGACCCAGTACTTC. Translation gives CASSYGGRAQETQYF.